The rows below give T cell receptor beta chains drawn from one sample of a study of cytomegalovirus exposure and HLA in healthy donors. Clones were sequenced by immunoSEQ multiplex PCR, and TCRdb holds only the in-frame ones, with some missing. The table records under 300,000 clones, around 81% of them present only once. Material for sequencing was PBMCs. Receptors originate from a woman aged 55-70 years in good health and CMV-seropositive. Each CDR3 is given with its conserved first and last residue. D genes are given only for firm matches. The size entry is marked missing in some rows and otherwise reads once, few, many or a size class.

D	J	V	size	DNA	CDR3
TRBD1	TRBJ2-5	TRBV29-1	NA	TGCAGCGTTGCCGGGGGGACAGGGCAAGAGACCCAGTACTTC	CSVAGGTGQETQYF
NA	TRBJ2-7	TRBV28	NA	TGTGCCAGCAGTAGGGGGTACGAGCAGTACTTC	CASSRGYEQYF
NA	TRBJ1-5	TRBV19	NA	TGTGCCAGTAGTATTGGAGGAGGGAAGGGTGGCCAGCCCCAGCATTTT	CASSIGGGKGGQPQHF
TRBD1	TRBJ1-5	TRBV18	NA	TGTGCCAGCTCACCACCGACAGGGGGCAATCAGCCCCAGCATTTT	CASSPPTGGNQPQHF
TRBD2	TRBJ2-7	TRBV5-1	NA	TGCGCCAGCAGCTTGGAGTCGCGAGCGGGAGTCGACGAGCAGTACTTC	CASSLESRAGVDEQYF
NA	TRBJ2-7	TRBV4-1	once	TGTGCCAGCAGCCAAGACCGGACACGCTACGAGCAGTACTTC	CASSQDRTRYEQYF
TRBD2	TRBJ2-1	TRBV18	NA	TGTGCCAGCTCACGTCCTAGCGGGAGGACCAATGAGCAGTTCTTC	CASSRPSGRTNEQFF
NA	TRBJ2-3	TRBV27	once	TGTGCCAGCAGTCCTCAGCGGCAGGCGCAGTATTTT	CASSPQRQAQYF
NA	TRBJ1-5	TRBV5-5	NA	TGTGCCAGCAGCTTACCAGGATCGAGCAATCAGCCCCAGCATTTT	CASSLPGSSNQPQHF
NA	TRBJ1-2	TRBV19	few	TGTGCCAGTAGTATGATGGGGGACTCTAACTATGGCTACACCTTC	CASSMMGDSNYGYTF
NA	TRBJ1-5	TRBV12-5	few	TGTGCTAGTGGTTTGGTTGGGGCAAGCAATCAGCCCCAGCATTTT	CASGLVGASNQPQHF
TRBD1	TRBJ2-2	TRBV9	few	TGTGCCAGCAGCCCAAGGACAGGTAGAGAGCCCGGGGAGCTGTTTTTT	CASSPRTGREPGELFF
TRBD2	TRBJ2-1	TRBV5-4	NA	TGTGCCAGCAGCTTGGAACTAGCGGCCTACAATGAGCAGTTCTTC	CASSLELAAYNEQFF
NA	TRBJ2-1	TRBV4-2	NA	TGTGCCAGCAGCCAAGCGCGGAGCTCCTACAATGAGCAGTTCTTC	CASSQARSSYNEQFF
TRBD2	TRBJ2-1	TRBV7-9	NA	TGTTCCAGCAGCGCACTCGGGACTAGCGGGAGGAGGAGGAATGAGCAGTTCTTC	CSSSALGTSGRRRNEQFF
NA	TRBJ1-5	TRBV10-2	NA	TGCGCCAGCCGGGGAGGGCTTGGCAATCAGCCCCAGCATTTT	CASRGGLGNQPQHF
NA	TRBJ1-6	TRBV27	NA	TGTGCCAGCAATTCAGGGATAGCCTATAATTCACCCCTCCACTTT	CASNSGIAYNSPLHF
NA	TRBJ2-1	TRBV6-1	NA	TGTGCCAGCAGGGGTGACAGGAGCTCCTACAATGAGCAGTTCTTC	CASRGDRSSYNEQFF
TRBD1	TRBJ1-2	TRBV15	NA	TGTGCCACCAGCAGCGACAGGGCAAATCCTAACTATGGCTACACCTTC	CATSSDRANPNYGYTF
TRBD2	TRBJ2-3	TRBV5-4	NA	TGTGCCAGCGGGGGGGAGGGAGGAACAGATACGCAGTATTTT	CASGGEGGTDTQYF
NA	TRBJ1-6	TRBV2	NA	TGTGCCAGCGTTGGGAGGGGAAAGGGTTCACCCCTCCACTTT	CASVGRGKGSPLHF
TRBD1	TRBJ1-2	TRBV5-1	NA	TGCGCCAGCAGCTCCGGGACAGGGGGCAACTATGGCTACACCTTC	CASSSGTGGNYGYTF
TRBD1	TRBJ1-6	TRBV2	NA	TGTGCCAGCACGGCGGGACAGGGCAATTCACCCCTCCACTTT	CASTAGQGNSPLHF
TRBD2	TRBJ2-7	TRBV11-2	once	TGTGCCAGCAGCTTTGTTCTAGCGGGCCTGTCCTACGAGCAGTACTTC	CASSFVLAGLSYEQYF
TRBD1	TRBJ1-5	TRBV2	once	TGTGCCAGCAGTGTTAGGGGGCCCCAAAATCAGCCCCAGCATTTT	CASSVRGPQNQPQHF
NA	TRBJ1-4	TRBV7-9	NA	TGTTCCAGCAGCTTAGGGGGGACACTTAATGAAAAACTGTTTTTT	CSSSLGGTLNEKLFF
NA	TRBJ2-1	TRBV5-4	NA	TGTGCCAGCAGCTTGGGGCCCGGGGACAATGAGCAGTTCTTC	CASSLGPGDNEQFF
NA	TRBJ1-1	TRBV23-1	once	TGCGCCAGCAGCCGCCCCTCGAGGTGGCGATCGAACACTGAAGCTTTCTTT	CASSRPSRWRSNTEAFF
TRBD2	TRBJ2-7	TRBV4-1	NA	TGCGCCAGCAGCCAGACTAGCGGAAGCTCCTACGAGCAGTACTTC	CASSQTSGSSYEQYF
TRBD2	TRBJ2-3	TRBV9	NA	TGTGCCAGCAGCGTAGAGGCGGGAGGAAACACAGATACGCAGTATTTT	CASSVEAGGNTDTQYF
NA	TRBJ2-7	TRBV5-1	NA	TGCGCCAGCCCCCGCTCGGGGGAGCAGTACTTC	CASPRSGEQYF
NA	TRBJ2-1	TRBV5-1	NA	TGCGCCAGCAGCTTAGGAGGACCAGCCTTAATTGAGCAGTTCTTC	CASSLGGPALIEQFF
TRBD1	TRBJ1-2	TRBV19	NA	TGTGCCTCACGCCCGGGGACAGTTTTTAGTGGCTACACCTTC	CASRPGTVFSGYTF
TRBD1	TRBJ1-2	TRBV19	once	TGTGCCAGTAGTCGCGGGACAGGGGGCTATGGCTACACCTTC	CASSRGTGGYGYTF
NA	TRBJ2-1	TRBV7-9	NA	TGTGCCAGCAGCTTAACTGCGGATGAGCAGTTCTTC	CASSLTADEQFF
NA	TRBJ1-1	TRBV6-1	NA	TGTGCCAGCAGTTATCGGGCGGGGACTGAAGCTTTCTTT	CASSYRAGTEAFF
NA	TRBJ2-5	TRBV5-1	few	TGCGCCAGCAGCTTGGGGGCCGCGGAGACCCAGTACTTC	CASSLGAAETQYF
NA	TRBJ2-1	TRBV9	NA	TGTGCCAGCAGCGTAGGAGACAGCCCTTACAATGAGCAGTTCTTC	CASSVGDSPYNEQFF
TRBD2	TRBJ2-1	TRBV5-1	NA	TGCGCCAGCAGCTTGTTCTCAGCGGGAGGCAATGAGCAGTTCTTC	CASSLFSAGGNEQFF
NA	TRBJ2-1	TRBV9	NA	TGTGCCAGCTCCATGACAGTTTACAATGAGCAGTTCTTC	CASSMTVYNEQFF
NA	TRBJ2-3	TRBV28	NA	TGTGCCAGCAGTACCATCGGACTCTCATACCGCACAGATACGCAGTATTTT	CASSTIGLSYRTDTQYF
NA	TRBJ2-1	TRBV6-1	NA	TGTGCCAGCAGTGTATACAATGAGCAGTTCTTC	CASSVYNEQFF
TRBD1	TRBJ1-2	TRBV27	NA	TGTGCCAGCAGCCCGGGACAGGGCGGCTATGGCTACACCTTC	CASSPGQGGYGYTF
NA	TRBJ1-4	TRBV19	NA	TGTGCCAGTAGTAGTAGGGGCATGACTGAAAAACTGTTTTTT	CASSSRGMTEKLFF
TRBD2	TRBJ2-7	TRBV7-9	NA	TGTGCCAGCAGCTTAGGAGGTCTAGCGGGCGGCGAGCAGTACTTC	CASSLGGLAGGEQYF
NA	TRBJ2-1	TRBV11-2	NA	TGTGCCAGCACCTTTACTCGACTAGGATGGTATGAGCAGTTCTTC	CASTFTRLGWYEQFF
NA	TRBJ2-5	TRBV6-5	NA	TGTGCCAGCAGTTCCTTGGGACTCCAAGAGACCCAGTACTTC	CASSSLGLQETQYF
NA	TRBJ1-2	TRBV6-6	NA	TGTGCCAGCAGTTACTGGCTCGATGGCTACACCTTC	CASSYWLDGYTF
NA	TRBJ1-2	TRBV7-2	NA	TGTGCCAGCAGCTTAATGACGGACAGCTATGGCTACACCTTC	CASSLMTDSYGYTF
NA	TRBJ2-1	TRBV2	NA	TGTGCCAGCAGCGTATCCAATGAGCAGTTCTTC	CASSVSNEQFF
NA	TRBJ2-7	TRBV5-6	NA	TGTGCCAGCAGCTTAGGAGTCTACGAGCAGTACTTC	CASSLGVYEQYF
TRBD1	TRBJ1-5	TRBV28	NA	TGTGCCAGCACAACCCAGAGGACAGGTAATAATCAGCCCCAGCATTTT	CASTTQRTGNNQPQHF
NA	TRBJ1-4	TRBV28	NA	TGTGCCAGCTTCCACAGGGACACTAATGAAAAACTGTTTTTT	CASFHRDTNEKLFF
NA	TRBJ2-3	TRBV27	NA	TGTGCCAGCAGCAGGATCCGCCGAGATACGCAGTATTTT	CASSRIRRDTQYF
TRBD2	TRBJ2-2	TRBV30	NA	TGTGCCTGGAGGTGGGAGGGCCTCGGTTCCGGGGAGCTGTTTTTT	CAWRWEGLGSGELFF
TRBD1	TRBJ1-4	TRBV27	NA	TGTGCCAGCAGTCAACAGGGGGGGGAAAAACTGTTTTTT	CASSQQGGEKLFF
NA	TRBJ2-7	TRBV6-5	once	TGTGCCAGCAGTTACGAGCAGGGGACCTACGAGCAGTACTTC	CASSYEQGTYEQYF
NA	TRBJ1-5	TRBV5-4	NA	TGTGCCAGCAGCTCGGGAGGAGGCAATCAGCCCCAGCATTTT	CASSSGGGNQPQHF
TRBD1	TRBJ1-5	TRBV18	once	TGTGCCAGCTCACCAGTACAGGGGACGGGTCAGCCCCAGCATTTT	CASSPVQGTGQPQHF